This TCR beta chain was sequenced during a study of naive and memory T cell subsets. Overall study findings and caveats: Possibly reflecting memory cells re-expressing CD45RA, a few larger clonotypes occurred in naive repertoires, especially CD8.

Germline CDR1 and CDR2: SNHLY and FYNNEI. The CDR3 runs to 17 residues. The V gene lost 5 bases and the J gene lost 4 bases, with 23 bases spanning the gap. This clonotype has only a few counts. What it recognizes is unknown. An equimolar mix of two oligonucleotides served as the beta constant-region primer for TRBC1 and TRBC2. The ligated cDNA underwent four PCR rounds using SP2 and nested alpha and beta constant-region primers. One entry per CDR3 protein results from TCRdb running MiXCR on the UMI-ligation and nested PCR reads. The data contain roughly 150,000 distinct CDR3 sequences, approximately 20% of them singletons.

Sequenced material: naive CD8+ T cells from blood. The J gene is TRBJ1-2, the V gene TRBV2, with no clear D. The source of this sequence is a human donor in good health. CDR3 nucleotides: TGTGCCAGCAGTTACGGAGGATCGGGGTCCCCTTTCTATGGCTACACCTTC. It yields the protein CASSYGGSGSPFYGYTF.